The TCR beta chain described here comes from a study of T cells in Graves' hyperthyroidism and ophthalmopathy. The overall study: Once the initial diagnosis was made, peripheral blood was obtained before any treatment.

The hyperthyroidism was newly diagnosed and had lasted under 2 months; the patients were aged 18 to 65. This clonotype was counted a few times. Template material for amplifying TCR beta CDR3 regions consisted of RNA transcripts. Researchers ran a first-round RT-PCR on the TCR CDR3 using the HTBI primer set. TCRdb reprocessed the multiplex PCR reads with MiXCR, giving one entry per CDR3 protein. The sample yields around 290,000 distinct CDR3 sequences, 10% to 15% seen once. V was cut by 6 bases and J by 12 bases, with 15 bases left in between. Looked up from germline, CDR1 is MNHNS and CDR2 is SASEGT. This CDR3 comprises 12 residues.

Sequencing was done on a sample of blood. This TCR was sampled from a woman aged 25-40 years with Graves' hyperthyroidism that later progressed to Graves' ophthalmopathy. The chain employs TRBV6-1 and TRBJ2-1, with TRBD2 as a possible D gene (5 bases). In nucleotides, the CDR3 is TGTGCCAGCAGGGGGAGCCCTCACCGGCAGTTCTTC. Translating gives CASRGSPHRQFF.